These 15 T cell receptor beta chains share one sample of origin, sequenced in a study of cytomegalovirus exposure and HLA in healthy donors. The PCR ran on 60 Vbeta and 13 Jbeta primers. Assay: immunoSEQ multiplex PCR; the TCRdb copy retains only in-frame clones and omits some. The sample lists fewer than 75,000 clones, approximately 80% occurring once. What was sequenced was PBMCs. These TCRs come from a woman aged 25 to 39 in good health and CMV-seronegative.

For this clone: Mismatch with germline at one junction end may stem from a read error. The sample carries other DNA sequences with the same CDR3. This chain connects TRBV30 to TRBJ2-5; TRBD2 might be the D (7 bases). Germline CDR1 GTSNPN, CDR2 SVGIG (reference sequence). This CDR3 is built from 17 residues. DNA for the CDR3: TGCGCCTGGACGAGGTATAAGCGGGGACACCTCCAAGAGACCCAGTACTTC. This codes for CAWTRYKRGHLQETQYF.

This clone appeared once. The chain links TRBV6-5 to TRBJ1-2, with 9 bases matching TRBD1. The germline V gene has CDR1 MNHEY and CDR2 SVGAGI. CDR3 length equals 14 residues. V gave up 7 bases and J gave up 2 bases; unmatched junction bases: 5. CDR3 region: CASTVGQGNYGYTF. The DNA of the CDR3 is TGTGCCAGCACCGTGGGACAGGGAAACTATGGCTACACCTTC.

Concerning this clone itself: One junction end disagrees with the germline gene, perhaps due to a read error. The chain couples TRBV6-5 to TRBJ2-5; the D gene is possibly TRBD2 (7 bases). The germline CDR1 and CDR2 sequences are MNHEY and SVGAGI. The CDR3 totals 15 residues. This CDR3 is CASTYLGGLQETQYF. CDR3 nucleotides: TGTGCCAGCACTTACTTGGGGGGGCTGCAAGAGACCCAGTACTTC.

The genes are TRBV5-5 and TRBJ2-2, with 8 bases that match TRBD1. CDR3 length: 15 residues. Germline lookup yields CDR1 SGHKS and CDR2 YYEKEE (reference sequence). Trimming at V came to 4 bases and at J to 1 base, leaving 3 bases not matched to a gene. In DNA form, the CDR3 reads TGTGCCAGCAGCCATGGACAGGGGAACACCGGGGAGCTGTTTTTT. Its protein product is CASSHGQGNTGELFF.

This clone was seen just once. The chain employs TRBV5-5 and TRBJ2-7; possibly TRBD2 for D (5 bases). Per germline, CDR1 SGHKS and CDR2 YYEKEE (reference sequence). This CDR3 has 13 amino acids. The germline V and J ends were trimmed by 4 bases and 3 bases, with 11 bases remaining between them. The CDR3, as DNA: TGTGCCAGCAGCCCCGAGGGATACTACGAGCAGTACGTC. This encodes CASSPEGYYEQYV.

The rearrangement links TRBV6-5 to TRBJ1-4; 12 positions match TRBD1. Germline CDR1 and CDR2: MNHEY and SVGAGI. The CDR3 consists of 14 residues. J lost 7 bases, V lost 5 bases, and 2 bases had no gene match. Written as DNA, the CDR3 is TGTGCCAGCAGTGAGGGACAGGGGGCTGAAAAACTGTTTTTT. It is translated as CASSEGQGAEKLFF.

A remark on this clone: Germline and junction disagree at one end, which may indicate a read error. Different DNA sequences within this sample yield the same CDR3. This chain joins TRBV5-5 and TRBJ2-2; a possible D gene is TRBD2 (6 bases). In germline, CDR1 is SGHKS, CDR2 YYEKEE (reference sequence). The CDR3 has 14 amino acids. CDR3 DNA: TGTGCTAGCAGCCCCGGGACTCTAACCGGGGAGCTGTTTTTT. Encoded protein: CASSPGTLTGELFF.

The chain combines TRBV11-1 with TRBJ1-2; TRBD1 might be the D (5 bases). The V gene lost 0 bases and the J gene lost 8 bases, with 7 bases spanning the gap. The CDR3 extends over 12 amino acids. Per germline, CDR1 SGHAT and CDR2 FQDESV (reference sequence). CDR3 residues: CASSLAGEGYTF. CDR3 DNA sequence: TGTGCCAGCAGCTTAGCAGGGGAAGGCTACACCTTC.

The CDR3 sequence: CASSPDPGVQPQHF. In DNA form, the CDR3 reads TGTGCCAGCAGCCCGGACCCAGGGGTGCAGCCCCAGCATTTT. The V call is TRBV5-5, the J call TRBJ1-5; a weak D match, TRBD1 (6 bases). The V and J ends lost 4 bases and 7 bases respectively, with 15 bases between them. This CDR3 has 14 residues. The germline V gene encodes CDR1 SGHKS and CDR2 YYEKEE (reference sequence).

J is TRBJ1-2 and V is TRBV4-3, with 7 bases that match TRBD1. The V segment lost 1 base and the J segment 4 bases; nucleotides outside the gene matches: 9. CDR3 length equals 16 residues. CDR1 LGHNA and CDR2 YSLEER come from the germline V gene. DNA of the CDR3: TGCGCCAGCAGCCAAGCTTTTCACAGGGGTCCCTATGGCTACACCTTC. It specifies CASSQAFHRGPYGYTF.

The CDR3 DNA reads TGTGCCAGCAGTTGGACAGGGCCGGGCACCGGGGAGCTGTTTTTT. As protein: CASSWTGPGTGELFF. This chain connects TRBV27 to TRBJ2-2; 8 bases line up with TRBD1. This CDR3 region has 15 residues. Germline CDR1 and CDR2: MNHEY and SMNVEV (reference sequence). Trimming removed 4 bases from V and 4 bases from J; junction bases left unmatched: 5.

The chain recombines TRBV30 with TRBJ1-4, with TRBD1 identical over 8 bases. The germline gives CDR1 GTSNPN, CDR2 SVGIG (reference sequence). The CDR3 runs to 14 residues. V was clipped by 2 bases and J by 8 bases; unmatched bases: 7. CDR3 loop: CAWSRTGSGEKLFF. The CDR3 DNA is TGTGCCTGGAGTCGGACAGGGAGTGGGGAAAAACTGTTTTTT.

The chain carries TRBV7-8 and TRBJ2-5; TRBD2 matches 13 bases. This CDR3 has 16 residues. In germline, CDR1 is SGHVS, CDR2 FQNEAQ. Trimming cost V 3 bases and J 4 bases; bases outside gene matches: 5. In DNA, the CDR3 is TGTGCCAGCAGCTTTTCCACTAGCGGGAGGGGAGAGACCCAGTACTTC. This translates into CASSFSTSGRGETQYF.

The chain has TRBV5-4 and TRBJ2-5; D perhaps matches TRBD1 (5 bases). The J call may be mistaken, given a closer DNA end match to TRBJ2-7. CDR1 and CDR2 from the germline V gene are SGHNT and YYREEE (reference sequence). The CDR3 has 14 amino acids. The CDR3 nucleotides are TGTGCCAGCAGCTCAAACCAGGGTTCCTACGAGCAGTACTTC. Protein: CASSSNQGSYEQYF.

The V call is TRBV11-2, the J call TRBJ2-7; the D is unclear. This CDR3 has 13 amino acids. V dropped 5 bases and J dropped 7 bases, with 15 bases sitting between them. Germline assignment: CDR1 SGHAT and CDR2 FQNNGV. The CDR3 DNA reads as TGTGCCAGCAGCAGCATAGATCGGTGGGAGCAGTACTTC. This encodes CASSSIDRWEQYF.